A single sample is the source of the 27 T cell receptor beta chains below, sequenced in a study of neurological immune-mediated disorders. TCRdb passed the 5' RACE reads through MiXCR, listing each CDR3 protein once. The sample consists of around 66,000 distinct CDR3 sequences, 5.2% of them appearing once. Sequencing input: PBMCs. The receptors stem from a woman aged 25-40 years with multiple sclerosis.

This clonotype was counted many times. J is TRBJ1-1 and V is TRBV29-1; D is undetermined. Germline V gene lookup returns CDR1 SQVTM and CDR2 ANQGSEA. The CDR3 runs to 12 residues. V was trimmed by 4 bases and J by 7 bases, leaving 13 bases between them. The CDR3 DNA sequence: TGCAGCGTTGCTTTGGCAGGTCTTGAAGCTTTCTTT. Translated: CSVALAGLEAFF.

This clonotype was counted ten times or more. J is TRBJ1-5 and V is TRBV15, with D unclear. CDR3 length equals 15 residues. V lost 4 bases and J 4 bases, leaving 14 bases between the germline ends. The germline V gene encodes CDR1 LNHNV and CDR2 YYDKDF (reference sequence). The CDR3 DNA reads TGTGCCACCAGCAATTTGGGTAGGGTTAATCAGCCCCAGCATTTT. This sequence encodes CATSNLGRVNQPQHF.

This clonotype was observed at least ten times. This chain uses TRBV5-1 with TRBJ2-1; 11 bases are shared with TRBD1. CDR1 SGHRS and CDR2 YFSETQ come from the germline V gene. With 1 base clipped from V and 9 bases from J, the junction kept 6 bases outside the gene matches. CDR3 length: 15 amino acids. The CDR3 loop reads CASSLQDRGLGEQFF. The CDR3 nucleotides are TGCGCCAGCAGCTTGCAGGACAGGGGGCTTGGTGAGCAGTTCTTC.

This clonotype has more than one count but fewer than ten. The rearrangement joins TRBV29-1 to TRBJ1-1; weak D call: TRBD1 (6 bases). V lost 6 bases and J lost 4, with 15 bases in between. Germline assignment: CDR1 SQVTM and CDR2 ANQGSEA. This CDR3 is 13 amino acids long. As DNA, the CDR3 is TGCAGCGTCCTGAACAAGGGGGGCACTGAAGCTTTCTTT. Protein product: CSVLNKGGTEAFF.

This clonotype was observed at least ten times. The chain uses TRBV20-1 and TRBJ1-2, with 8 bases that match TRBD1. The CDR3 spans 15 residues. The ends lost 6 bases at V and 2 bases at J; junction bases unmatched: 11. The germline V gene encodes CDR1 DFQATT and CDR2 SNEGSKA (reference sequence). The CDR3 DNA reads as TGCAGTGCCGTACCTCCAGGGGGCCTGAACTATGGCTACACCTTC. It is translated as CSAVPPGGLNYGYTF.

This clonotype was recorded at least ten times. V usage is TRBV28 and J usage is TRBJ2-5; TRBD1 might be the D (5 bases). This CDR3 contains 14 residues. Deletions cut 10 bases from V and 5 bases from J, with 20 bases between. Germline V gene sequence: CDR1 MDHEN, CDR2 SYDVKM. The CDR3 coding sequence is TGTGCCACAGGTCCCCACCCAGCAGGGGAGACCCAGTACTTC. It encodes CATGPHPAGETQYF. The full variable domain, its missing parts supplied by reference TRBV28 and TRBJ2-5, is DVKVTQSSRYLVKRTGEKVFLECVQDMDHENMFWYRQDPGLGLRLIYFSYDVKMKEKGDIPEGYSVSREKKERFSLILESASTNQTSMYLCATGPHPAGETQYFGPGTRLLVL.

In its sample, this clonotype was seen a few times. The CDR3, as DNA: TGTGCCAGCAGCTCACAAATGGGGGGGACACTATTCTCTGGGGCCAACGTCCTGACTTTC. It is translated as CASSSQMGGTLFSGANVLTF. The V and J genes are TRBV7-2 and TRBJ2-6, with a weak D call TRBD2 (7 bases). The CDR3 has 20 residues. Germline V lookup: CDR1 SGHTA, CDR2 FQGNSA. V lost 4 bases and J lost 0, with 22 bases in between.

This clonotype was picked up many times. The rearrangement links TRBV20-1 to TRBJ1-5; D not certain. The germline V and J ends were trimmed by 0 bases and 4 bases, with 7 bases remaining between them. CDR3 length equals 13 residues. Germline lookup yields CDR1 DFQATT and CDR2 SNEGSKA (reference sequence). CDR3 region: CSARESSNQPQHF. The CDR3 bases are TGCAGTGCTAGAGAGAGTTCTAATCAGCCCCAGCATTTT.

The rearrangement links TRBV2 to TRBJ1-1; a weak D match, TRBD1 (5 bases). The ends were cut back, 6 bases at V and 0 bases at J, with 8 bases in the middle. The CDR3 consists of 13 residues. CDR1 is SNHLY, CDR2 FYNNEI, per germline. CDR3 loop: CASRSTVNTEAFF. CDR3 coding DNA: TGTGCCAGCAGGTCGACAGTGAACACTGAAGCTTTCTTT.

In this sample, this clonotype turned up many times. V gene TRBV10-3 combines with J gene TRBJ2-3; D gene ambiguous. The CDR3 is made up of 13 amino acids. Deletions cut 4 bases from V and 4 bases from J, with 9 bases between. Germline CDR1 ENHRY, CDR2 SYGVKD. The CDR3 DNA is TGTGCCATCAGTGGTAGGTCGTCAGATACGCAGTATTTT. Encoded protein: CAISGRSSDTQYF.

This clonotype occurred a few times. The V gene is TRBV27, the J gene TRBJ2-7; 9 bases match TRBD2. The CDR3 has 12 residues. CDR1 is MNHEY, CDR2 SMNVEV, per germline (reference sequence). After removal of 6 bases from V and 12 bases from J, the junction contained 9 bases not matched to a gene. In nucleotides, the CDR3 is TGTGCCAGCAGGTTGAGCGGGGGGCGACGGTACTTC. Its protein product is CASRLSGGRRYF.

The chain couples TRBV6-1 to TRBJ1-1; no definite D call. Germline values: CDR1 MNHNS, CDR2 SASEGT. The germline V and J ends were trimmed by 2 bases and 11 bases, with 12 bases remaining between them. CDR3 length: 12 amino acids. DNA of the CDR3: TGTGCCAGCAGTGAATATGGAGGTTTGGCTTTCTTT. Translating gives CASSEYGGLAFF.

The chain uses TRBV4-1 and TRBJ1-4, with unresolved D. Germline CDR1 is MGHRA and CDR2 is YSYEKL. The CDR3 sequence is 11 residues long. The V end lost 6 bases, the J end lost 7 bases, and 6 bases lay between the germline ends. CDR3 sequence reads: CASRKAEKLFF. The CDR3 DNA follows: TGCGCCAGCAGAAAAGCTGAAAAACTGTTTTTT.

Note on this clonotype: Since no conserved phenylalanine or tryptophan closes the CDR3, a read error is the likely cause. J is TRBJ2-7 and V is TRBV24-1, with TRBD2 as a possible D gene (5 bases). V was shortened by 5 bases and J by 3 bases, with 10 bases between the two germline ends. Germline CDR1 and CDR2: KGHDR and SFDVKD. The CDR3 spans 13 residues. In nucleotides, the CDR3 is TGTGCCACCAGTGGGCACGGGGACTACGAGCAGTACAAC. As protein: CATSGHGDYEQYN.

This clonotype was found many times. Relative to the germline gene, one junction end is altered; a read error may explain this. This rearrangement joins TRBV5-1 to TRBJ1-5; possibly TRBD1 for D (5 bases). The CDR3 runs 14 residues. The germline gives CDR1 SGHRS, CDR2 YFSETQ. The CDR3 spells CASSPDSFDQPQNF. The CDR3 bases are TGCGCCAGCAGCCCTGACAGCTTTGATCAGCCCCAGAATTTT.

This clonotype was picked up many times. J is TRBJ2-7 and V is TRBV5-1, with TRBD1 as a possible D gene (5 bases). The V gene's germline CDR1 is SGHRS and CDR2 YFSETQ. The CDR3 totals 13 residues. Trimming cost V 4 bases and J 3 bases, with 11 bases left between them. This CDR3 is CASSQQGFYEQYF. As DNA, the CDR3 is TGCGCCAGCAGCCAGCAGGGTTTCTACGAGCAGTACTTC.

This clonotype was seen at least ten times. CDR3 region: CATSTAPSSETQYF. Here the CDR3 DNA reads TGTGCCACCAGCACCGCCCCGTCGAGCGAGACCCAGTACTTC. The V gene is TRBV15, the J gene TRBJ2-5, with D uncertain. The V end was cut by 4 bases, the J end by 5 bases, with 14 bases between. Germline V CDR1 and CDR2: LNHNV, YYDKDF (reference sequence). This CDR3 region has 14 residues. The variable domain in full, completed from reference TRBV15 and TRBJ2-5, reads DAMVIQNPRYQVTQFGKPVTLSCSQTLNHNVMYWYQQKSSQAPKLLFHYYDKDFNNEADTPDNFQSRRPNTSFCFLDIRSPGLGDTAMYLCATSTAPSSETQYFGPGTRLLVL.

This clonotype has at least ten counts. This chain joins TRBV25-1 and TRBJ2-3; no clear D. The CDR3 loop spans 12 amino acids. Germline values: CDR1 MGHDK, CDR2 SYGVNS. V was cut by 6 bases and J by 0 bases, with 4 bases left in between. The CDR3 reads CASRYSTDTQYF. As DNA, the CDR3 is TGTGCCAGCAGGTATAGCACAGATACGCAGTATTTT.

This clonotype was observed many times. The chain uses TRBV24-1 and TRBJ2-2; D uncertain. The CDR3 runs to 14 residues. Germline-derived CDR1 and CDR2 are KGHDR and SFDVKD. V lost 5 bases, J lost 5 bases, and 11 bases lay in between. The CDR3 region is CATSGYSSTGELFF. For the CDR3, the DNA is TGTGCCACCAGTGGATATAGCTCAACCGGGGAGCTGTTTTTT.

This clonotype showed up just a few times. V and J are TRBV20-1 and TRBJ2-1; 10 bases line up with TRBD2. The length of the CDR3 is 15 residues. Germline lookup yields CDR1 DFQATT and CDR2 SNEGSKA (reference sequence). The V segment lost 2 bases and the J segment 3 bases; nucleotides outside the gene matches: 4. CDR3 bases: TGCAGTGCTAGACTAGCGGGGGCCCTCTACAATGAGCAGTTCTTC. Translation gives CSARLAGALYNEQFF.

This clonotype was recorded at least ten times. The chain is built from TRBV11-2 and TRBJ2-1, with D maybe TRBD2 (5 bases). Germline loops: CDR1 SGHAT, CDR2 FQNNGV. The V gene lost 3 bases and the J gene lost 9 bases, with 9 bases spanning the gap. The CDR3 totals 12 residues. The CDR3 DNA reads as TGTGCCAGCAGCTTGGACTTTACTGAGCAGTTCTTC. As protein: CASSLDFTEQFF.

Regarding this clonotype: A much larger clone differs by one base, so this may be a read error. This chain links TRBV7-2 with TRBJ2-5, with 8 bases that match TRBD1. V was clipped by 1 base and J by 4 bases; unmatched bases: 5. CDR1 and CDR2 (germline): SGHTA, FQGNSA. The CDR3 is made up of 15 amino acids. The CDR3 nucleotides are TGTGCCAGCAGCTTAGGACAGGGGCAGGCAGAGACCCAGTACTTC. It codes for CASSLGQGQAETQYF. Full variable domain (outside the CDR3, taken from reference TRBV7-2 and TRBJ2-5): GAGVSQSPSNKVTEKGKDVELRCDPISGHTALYWYRQSLGQGLEFLIYFQGNSAPDKSGLPSDRFSAERTGGSVSTLTIQRTQQEDSAVYLCASSLGQGQAETQYFGPGTRLLVL.

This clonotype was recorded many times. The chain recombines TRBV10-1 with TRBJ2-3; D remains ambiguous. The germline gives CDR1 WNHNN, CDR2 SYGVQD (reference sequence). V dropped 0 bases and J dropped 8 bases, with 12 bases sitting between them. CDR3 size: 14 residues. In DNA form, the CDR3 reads TGCGCCAGCAGTGAGTCGGGCTACCCCGCTACGCAGTATTTT. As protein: CASSESGYPATQYF.

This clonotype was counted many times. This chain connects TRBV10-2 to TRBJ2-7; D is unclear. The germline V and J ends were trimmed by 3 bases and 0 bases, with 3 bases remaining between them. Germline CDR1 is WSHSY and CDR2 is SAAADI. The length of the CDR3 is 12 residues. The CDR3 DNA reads TGCGCCAGCAGTGAATACTCCTACGAGCAGTACTTC. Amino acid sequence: CASSEYSYEQYF.

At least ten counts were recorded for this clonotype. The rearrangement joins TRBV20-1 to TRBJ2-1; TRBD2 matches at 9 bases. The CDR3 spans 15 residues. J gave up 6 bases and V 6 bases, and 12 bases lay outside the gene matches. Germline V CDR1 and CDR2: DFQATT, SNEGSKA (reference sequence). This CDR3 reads CSADGAGGPGNEQFF. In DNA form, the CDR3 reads TGCAGTGCGGATGGGGCGGGGGGGCCGGGCAATGAGCAGTTCTTC.

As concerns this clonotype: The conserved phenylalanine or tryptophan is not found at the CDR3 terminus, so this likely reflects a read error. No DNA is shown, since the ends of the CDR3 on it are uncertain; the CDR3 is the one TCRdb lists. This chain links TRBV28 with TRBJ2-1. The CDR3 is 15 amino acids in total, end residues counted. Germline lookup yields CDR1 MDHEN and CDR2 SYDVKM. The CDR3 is CASSFFTSPGNEQFY.

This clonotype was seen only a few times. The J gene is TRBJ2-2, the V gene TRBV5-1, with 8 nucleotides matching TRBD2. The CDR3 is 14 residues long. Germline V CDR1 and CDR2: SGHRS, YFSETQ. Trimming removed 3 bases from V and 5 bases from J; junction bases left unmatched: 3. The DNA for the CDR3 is TGCGCCAGCAGCTCAAGCGGGGGAACCGGGGAGCTGTTTTTT. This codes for CASSSSGGTGELFF. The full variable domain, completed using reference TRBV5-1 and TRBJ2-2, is KAGVTQTPRYLIKTRGQQVTLSCSPISGHRSVSWYQQTPGQGLQFLFEYFSETQRNKGNFPGRFSGRQFSNSRSEMNVSTLELGDSALYLCASSSSGGTGELFFGEGSRLTVL.